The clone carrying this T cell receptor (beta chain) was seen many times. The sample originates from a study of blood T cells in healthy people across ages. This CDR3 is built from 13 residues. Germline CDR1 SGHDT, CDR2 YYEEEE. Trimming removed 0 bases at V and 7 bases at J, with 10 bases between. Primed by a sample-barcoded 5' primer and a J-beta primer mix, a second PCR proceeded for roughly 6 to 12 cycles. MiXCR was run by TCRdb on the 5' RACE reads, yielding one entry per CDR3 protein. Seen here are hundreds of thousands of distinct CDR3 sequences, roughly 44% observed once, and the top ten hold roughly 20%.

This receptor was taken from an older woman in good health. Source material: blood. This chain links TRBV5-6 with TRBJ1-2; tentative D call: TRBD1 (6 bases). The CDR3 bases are TGTGCCAGCAGCTTGGAACAGGGTTTTGGCTACACCTTC. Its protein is CASSLEQGFGYTF.